Listed here is a single TCR beta chain. The record originates from a study of cytomegalovirus exposure and HLA in healthy donors. V shed 5 bases and J 3 bases; nucleotides not matched to a gene: 12. Germline lookup yields CDR1 SGHVS and CDR2 FQNEAQ. The CDR3 is 18 amino acids. The study ran its PCR with 60 Vbeta and 13 Jbeta primers. Sequencing used immunoSEQ multiplex PCR; TCRdb keeps in-frame clones, though not all of them. The sample includes 150,000 to 200,000 clones, around 85% of them seen just once. The specimen sequenced was PBMCs. The receptor's source is a man between 18 and 29 years old in good health and CMV-seronegative. The rearrangement joins TRBV7-8 to TRBJ2-7; 14 bases line up with TRBD2. The CDR3 spells CASSVTGGTSGSFYEQYF. CDR3 nucleotides: TGTGCCAGCAGCGTTACGGGGGGGACTAGCGGGAGTTTCTACGAGCAGTACTTC.